A single TCR beta chain is shown here with its context. Sequenced by immunoSEQ multiplex PCR; TCRdb stores in-frame clones only, minus some. Of under 100,000 clones listed, 87% were seen once; the top ten hold 17%. This specimen comes from a study of blood T cell repertoires in COVID-19. Germline lookup yields CDR1 LNHNV and CDR2 YYDKDF (reference sequence). CDR3 length equals 17 residues. V gave up 0 bases and J gave up 3 bases, with 14 bases separating them. The V gene is TRBV15, the J gene TRBJ1-4; D not resolved. The receptor was isolated from a human donor in a cohort sampled during active COVID-19. What was sequenced was peripheral blood. DNA for the CDR3: TGTGCCACCAGCAGAGAGAACAGTGCTGTAGCTAATGAAAAACTGTTTTTT. It codes for CATSRENSAVANEKLFF.